Described below is a single T cell receptor (beta chain) sequence and its context. Repertoires were generated with immunoSEQ multiplex PCR, while TCRdb's copy carries only in-frame clones and drops some. Among 350,000 to 450,000 clones listed, over 75% were seen once. The source of the sample is a study of blood T cell repertoires in COVID-19. Trimming took off 3 bases at V and 4 bases at J, with 9 bases between the two ends. The germline gives CDR1 KGHSH, CDR2 LQKENI. CDR3 length: 13 residues. The sequence was collected from a woman aged 40 to 50 with COVID-19, enrolled during active disease. The sample taken for sequencing was peripheral blood. The V gene is TRBV18, the J gene TRBJ1-2; D remains ambiguous. The CDR3 nucleotides read TGTGCCAGCTCACCTACCGACACCTATGGCTACACCTTC. Residues: CASSPTDTYGYTF.